This passage covers 4 T cell receptor beta chains from one sample sequenced in a study of blood T cell repertoires in COVID-19 (dated by TCRdb to 2019 to 2021). The library relied on the immunoSEQ multiplex PCR assay. In its TCRdb copy, this immuneACCESS table keeps in-frame sequences only and misses some clones. Where compared with another copy, unresolved V genes explain less than half of these, and the others have no known cause. The sample table holds a few hundred thousand clones, of which roughly 88% were seen once. The ten largest clonotypes hold approximately 13% of the sample. Sequenced material: peripheral blood. The receptors were sampled from a man at least 80 years old with acute or convalescent COVID-19.

This clone was seen more than once but under ten times. V usage is TRBV6-5 and J usage is TRBJ2-1; D possibly corresponds to TRBD1 (5 bases). This CDR3 spans 12 amino acids. V was cut by 7 bases and J by 10 bases, with 14 bases left in between. CDR1 and CDR2 from the germline V gene are MNHEY and SVGAGI. CDR3 nucleotides: TGTGCCAGCACAATCACAGGACACGAGCAGTTCTTC. Its translation is CASTITGHEQFF.

Remarks on this clone: This sample includes further DNA sequences coding for the same CDR3. The chain uses TRBV18 and TRBJ1-1; possibly TRBD1 for D (5 bases). This CDR3 region has 14 residues. Germline lookup yields CDR1 KGHSH and CDR2 LQKENI. Trimming shortened V by 2 bases and J by 1 base, and 8 bases separated the two germline ends. For the CDR3, the DNA is TGTGCCAGCTCACCAGGGCAGGGGAACACTGAAGCTTTCTTT. Its translation is CASSPGQGNTEAFF.

This clone showed up just once. This chain links TRBV15 with TRBJ2-7, with D possibly TRBD1 on 6 matching bases. CDR1 LNHNV and CDR2 YYDKDF come from the germline V gene (reference sequence). Trimming took 3 bases from V and 4 from J, leaving 7 bases between them. The CDR3 length is 12 residues. The CDR3 nucleotides read TGTGCCACCAGCAGGCAGGGGTACGAGCAGTACTTC. It encodes CATSRQGYEQYF.

This clone was observed once. This chain links TRBV19 with TRBJ1-5; 11 bases map to TRBD1. Germline loops: CDR1 LNHDA, CDR2 SQIVND (reference sequence). CDR3 length: 15 amino acids. V was clipped by 6 bases and J by 5 bases; unmatched bases: 6. CDR3 sequence: CASREGQGEYQPQHF. The CDR3 DNA reads TGTGCCAGTAGAGAGGGACAGGGGGAATATCAGCCCCAGCATTTT.